This T cell receptor beta chain was retrieved from a study of a mutant IDH1 vaccine in newly diagnosed glioma. The wider study: Patients began vaccination 4-6 weeks after radiotherapy alone, or with temozolomide cycles. Receipt of radiotherapy, temozolomide, or both preceded the study, and most received both.

Clones were sequenced by immunoSEQ multiplex PCR, and TCRdb holds only the in-frame ones, with some missing. The profile shows about 58,000 clones, around four fifths of them singletons. CDR1 is MDHEN and CDR2 is SYDVKM in the germline V gene. Trimming shortened V by 6 bases and J by 12 bases, and 15 bases separated the two germline ends. The CDR3 runs 12 residues. Indicated time point: week 5, during vaccination. In every dose of vaccine, 300 ug of mutant IDH1 20-mer peptide was given alongside topical imiquimod. A word on this clone: Antigen unknown.

This specimen was PBMCs, taken from a glioma patient whose treatment included an IDH1 peptide vaccine. The TCR comes from a woman aged 50 to 60 with glioma. This chain links TRBV28 with TRBJ2-1; TRBD2 is a possible D gene (5 bases). CDR3 sequence: CASSQEEVGQFF. CDR3 in DNA: TGTGCCAGCAGCCAAGAGGAGGTTGGGCAGTTCTTC.